One sample yielded the 19 T cell receptor beta chains listed below, sequenced in a study of T cells in Graves' hyperthyroidism and ophthalmopathy. Researchers took RNA transcripts and amplified the TCR beta CDR3 regions from them. TCR CDR3 regions were first amplified by RT-PCR with HTBI primers. TCRdb itself ran the multiplex PCR reads through MiXCR, one entry per CDR3 protein. The data contain about 49,000 distinct CDR3 sequences, roughly 56% of them seen just once; the ten biggest clones take up more than 30%. Sample: peripheral blood or thyroid tissue (not recorded which). The receptors come from a man aged 18 to 30 with Graves' hyperthyroidism.

The genes are TRBV7-9 and TRBJ1-3, with a possible D match to TRBD1 (5 bases). Deletions cut 2 bases from V and 3 bases from J, with 20 bases between. The CDR3 has 18 residues. Germline assignment: CDR1 SEHNR and CDR2 FQNEAQ (reference sequence). CDR3 nucleotide sequence: TGTGCCAGCAGCTTAAGACAGCGCCGTGGCTCAGGTGGAAACACCATATATTTT. Protein product: CASSLRQRRGSGGNTIYF.

Many counts were recorded for this clonotype. A read error may be the cause here, since a much bigger clone is one base away. The V call is TRBV7-6, the J call TRBJ1-4; possible D gene TRBD1, 6 bases. Germline lookup yields CDR1 SGHVS and CDR2 FNYEAQ. The germline V and J ends were trimmed by 2 bases and 0 bases, with 13 bases remaining between them. This CDR3 is built from 17 residues. CDR3 amino acids: CASSLLETGATNEKLFF. The DNA for the CDR3 is TGTGCCAGCAGCTTACTGGAGACAGGCGCAACTAATGAAAAACTGTTTTTT.

In this sample, this clonotype turned up many times. J is TRBJ2-7 and V is TRBV7-9, with 9 bases aligning to TRBD1. The CDR3 is 14 residues long. CDR1 and CDR2 (germline): SEHNR, FQNEAQ (reference sequence). Losses at the gene ends were 4 bases for V and 5 bases for J; bases not matched to a gene: 6. CDR3 loop: CASSSPGQGNEQYF. The CDR3 DNA follows: TGTGCCAGCAGCTCACCGGGACAGGGCAACGAGCAGTACTTC. Full variable domain (missing parts from reference TRBV7-9 and TRBJ2-7): DTGVSQNPRHKITKRGQNVTFRCDPISEHNRLYWYRQTLGQGPEFLTYFQNEAQLEKSRLLSDRFSAERPKGSFSTLEIQRTEQGDSAMYLCASSSPGQGNEQYFGPGTRLTVT.

Only one count was recorded for this clonotype. The chain joins TRBV29-1 to TRBJ1-1; D not resolved. CDR3 length equals 13 residues. The germline V and J ends were trimmed by 7 bases and 0 bases, with 12 bases remaining between them. CDR1 is SQVTM, CDR2 ANQGSEA, per germline. CDR3 region: CSARHGLNTEAFF. In nucleotides, the CDR3 is TGCAGCGCCCGACACGGGTTGAACACTGAAGCTTTCTTT.

The chain recombines TRBV15 with TRBJ2-5; TRBD2 agrees at 11 bases. There are 15 residues in the CDR3. V dropped 5 bases and J dropped 5; count of bases not matched to a gene: 7. CDR1 and CDR2 from the germline V gene are LNHNV and YYDKDF (reference sequence). CDR3 residues: CATSFGTSGTETQYF. CDR3 in DNA: TGTGCCACCAGCTTCGGGACTAGCGGTACCGAGACCCAGTACTTC.

V is TRBV7-3 and J is TRBJ2-7; tentatively, D is TRBD1 (6 bases). Trimming cost V 5 bases and J 7 bases, with 12 bases left between them. There are 12 residues in the CDR3. The germline V gene has CDR1 SGHTA and CDR2 FQGTGA. For the CDR3, the DNA is TGTGCCAGCAGCGAGACAGGTGGGGAGCAGTACTTC. Translated: CASSETGGEQYF.

This clonotype was seen many times. V usage is TRBV2 and J usage is TRBJ1-1, with D perhaps matching TRBD1 (5 bases). CDR1 is SNHLY and CDR2 is FYNNEI in the germline V gene. The CDR3 spans 13 residues. Trimming shortened V by 2 bases and J by 1 base, and 5 bases separated the two germline ends. The CDR3 DNA reads as TGTGCCAGCAGTGAAAGGGGGAACACTGAAGCTTTCTTT. Residues: CASSERGNTEAFF.

The chain uses TRBV7-8 and TRBJ2-3; D is perhaps TRBD2 (6 bases). The CDR3 contains 14 residues. V lost 1 base to trimming and J lost 5 bases, with 10 bases between them. Germline lookup yields CDR1 SGHVS and CDR2 FQNEAQ. The CDR3 sequence is CASSLDPSVDTQYF. The CDR3, as DNA: TGTGCCAGCAGCTTAGACCCTAGCGTAGATACGCAGTATTTT.

The chain combines TRBV10-3 with TRBJ2-7, with no clear D. Trimming took 8 bases from V and 7 from J, leaving 12 bases between them. The germline V gene has CDR1 ENHRY and CDR2 SYGVKD. The CDR3 has 11 residues. The CDR3 protein is CAIGWGGEQYF. The DNA of the CDR3 is TGTGCCATCGGGTGGGGTGGAGAGCAGTACTTC.

This clonotype appeared many times. This chain joins TRBV2 and TRBJ2-7, with 7 bases aligning to TRBD2. V gave up 7 bases and J gave up 2 bases; unmatched junction bases: 11. Germline V lookup: CDR1 SNHLY, CDR2 FYNNEI. The length of the CDR3 is 15 residues. The CDR3 loop is CASTEGAGAPYEQYF. CDR3 sequence (DNA): TGTGCCAGCACCGAAGGGGCGGGAGCCCCCTACGAGCAGTACTTC.

The CDR3 DNA sequence: TGTGCCACCAGTGATTTGGCCGAAAGGCTGTTTTTT. Its translation: CATSDLAERLFF. This chain links TRBV24-1 with TRBJ1-4; D call uncertain. Germline values: CDR1 KGHDR, CDR2 SFDVKD. Trimming left V 0 bases short and J 14 bases short, with 9 bases between. The CDR3 spans 12 residues.

Note on this clonotype: The conserved final phenylalanine or tryptophan is absent from the CDR3, which likely points to a read error. The limits of the CDR3 on the DNA are not certain, so only TCRdb's listed CDR3 is given. The chain is built from TRBV7-2 and TRBJ2-7; the D segment call TRBD1 is taken from the table without a DNA check. 8 amino acids form the CDR3, both terminal residues included. Germline-derived CDR1 and CDR2 are SGHTA and FQGNSA. CDR3 amino acids: CASSRGQS.

This clonotype was seen only a few times. The rearrangement joins TRBV7-9 to TRBJ2-2, with D unresolved. The V gene lost 6 bases and the J gene lost 1 base, with 9 bases spanning the gap. This CDR3 spans 14 amino acids. Germline CDR1 and CDR2: SEHNR and FQNEAQ (reference sequence). This CDR3 is CASRLLGNTGELFF. In nucleotides, the CDR3 is TGTGCCAGCAGACTCCTGGGGAACACCGGGGAGCTGTTTTTT.

This chain connects TRBV20-1 to TRBJ1-1; 8 bases map to TRBD1. Germline-derived CDR1 and CDR2 are DFQATT and SNEGSKA (reference sequence). This CDR3 spans 15 amino acids. With 4 bases clipped from V and 4 bases from J, the junction kept 11 bases outside the gene matches. CDR3: CSAIRPGTGLTEAFF. The DNA of the CDR3 is TGCAGTGCTATCCGACCCGGGACAGGACTCACTGAAGCTTTCTTT.

This clonotype has at least ten counts. The rearrangement uses TRBV20-1 and TRBJ1-5; perhaps TRBD1 as D (6 bases). The V and J ends lost 6 bases and 5 bases respectively, with 17 bases between them. This CDR3 contains 14 residues. Germline assignment: CDR1 DFQATT and CDR2 SNEGSKA (reference sequence). CDR3 residues: CSALPRDNYQPQHF. CDR3 nucleotides: TGCAGTGCCTTACCCCGGGACAACTATCAGCCCCAGCATTTT.

This clonotype has just a few counts. The rearrangement uses TRBV12-3 or TRBV12-4 and TRBJ2-5; 8 bases map to TRBD2. This CDR3 has 14 amino acids. Trimming took 5 bases from V and 5 from J; bases not matched to a gene: 7. In DNA, the CDR3 is TGTGCCAGCAGTCCGGGTAGCGGGGCGGAGACCCAGTACTTC. This codes for CASSPGSGAETQYF.

This rearrangement joins TRBV7-2 to TRBJ2-5; TRBD2 is a possible D gene (7 bases). CDR3 length: 15 residues. Germline V gene data show CDR1 as SGHTA and CDR2 as FQGNSA. The V end was cut by 2 bases, the J end by 9 bases, with 19 bases between. The CDR3 reads CASSLRRGGGQPQYF. The CDR3 DNA sequence: TGTGCCAGCAGCTTAAGAAGGGGGGGGGGGCAGCCCCAGTACTTC.

V gene TRBV5-1 combines with J gene TRBJ2-7, with unresolved D. The ends were cut back, 1 base at V and 6 bases at J, with 17 bases in the middle. The germline V gene encodes CDR1 SGHRS and CDR2 YFSETQ. The CDR3 consists of 15 residues. The CDR3 region is CASSLTTPTYSEQYF. CDR3 bases: TGCGCCAGCAGCTTGACCACCCCTACTTACTCCGAGCAGTACTTC. Based on the CDR3 plus reference TRBV5-1 and TRBJ2-7, the full variable domain is KAGVTQTPRYLIKTRGQQVTLSCSPISGHRSVSWYQQTPGQGLQFLFEYFSETQRNKGNFPGRFSGRQFSNSRSEMNVSTLELGDSALYLCASSLTTPTYSEQYFGPGTRLTVT.

This clonotype has ten or more counts. The chain has TRBV14 and TRBJ2-5, with 14 nucleotides matching TRBD2. The trim removed 4 bases at V and 5 bases at J, leaving 6 bases unmatched. Germline V gene data show CDR1 as SGHDN and CDR2 as FVKESK. This CDR3 has 16 amino acids. The chain's CDR3 is CASSPGLAGGWETQYF. The CDR3, as DNA: TGTGCCAGCAGCCCCGGACTAGCGGGAGGTTGGGAGACCCAGTACTTC.